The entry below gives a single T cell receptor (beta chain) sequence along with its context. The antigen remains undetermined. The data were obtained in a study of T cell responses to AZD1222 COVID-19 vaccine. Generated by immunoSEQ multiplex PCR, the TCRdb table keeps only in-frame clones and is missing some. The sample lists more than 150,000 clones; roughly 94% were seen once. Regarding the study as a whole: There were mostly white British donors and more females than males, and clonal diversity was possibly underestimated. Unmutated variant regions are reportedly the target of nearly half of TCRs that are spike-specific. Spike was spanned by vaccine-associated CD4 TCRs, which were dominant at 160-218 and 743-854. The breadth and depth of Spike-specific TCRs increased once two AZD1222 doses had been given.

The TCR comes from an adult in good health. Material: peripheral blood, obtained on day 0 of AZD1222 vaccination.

The chain's CDR3 is CASSQGAGTVPYSYEQYF. CDR3 nucleotides: TGTGCCAGCAGCCAAGGGGCAGGGACAGTCCCATACTCCTACGAGCAGTACTTC. The chain joins TRBV3-1 (or the pseudogene TRBV3-2) to TRBJ2-7; the match to TRBD1 covers 7 bases. V shed 1 base, J shed 0 bases, and the junction held 12 bases outside the gene matches. From germline, CDR1 is LGHDT and CDR2 YNNKEL (reference sequence). The CDR3 runs to 18 residues.